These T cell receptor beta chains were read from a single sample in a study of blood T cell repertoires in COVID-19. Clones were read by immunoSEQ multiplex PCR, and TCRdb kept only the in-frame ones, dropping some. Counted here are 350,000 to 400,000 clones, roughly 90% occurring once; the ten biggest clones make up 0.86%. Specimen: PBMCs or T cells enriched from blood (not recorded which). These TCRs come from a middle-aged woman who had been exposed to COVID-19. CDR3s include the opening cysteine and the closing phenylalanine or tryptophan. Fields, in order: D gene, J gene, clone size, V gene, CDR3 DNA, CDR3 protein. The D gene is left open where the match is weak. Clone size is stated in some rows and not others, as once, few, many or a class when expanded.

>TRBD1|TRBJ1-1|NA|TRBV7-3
TGTGCCAGCAGCCCCGGGACAGGGGGCGGCGGCACTGAAGCTTTCTTT
CASSPGTGGGGTEAFF
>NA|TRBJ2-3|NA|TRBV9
TGTGCCAGCAGCGTAGAGGGCGGGAAGCCTCTCACAGATACGCAGTATTTT
CASSVEGGKPLTDTQYF
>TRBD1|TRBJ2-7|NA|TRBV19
TGTGCCAGTAGTATGGGGCGGACAGGGGGCATATACGAGCAGTACTTC
CASSMGRTGGIYEQYF
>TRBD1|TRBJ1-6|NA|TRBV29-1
TGCAGCGTTCAGACAGGGGGTAATTCACCCCTCCACTTT
CSVQTGGNSPLHF
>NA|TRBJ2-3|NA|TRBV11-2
TGTGCCAGCAGCTTGGAGCGGACAGATACGCAGTATTTT
CASSLERTDTQYF
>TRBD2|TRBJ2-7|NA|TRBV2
TGTGCCAGCAGTGGGACTAGCGGGGGTCACGAGCAGTACTTC
CASSGTSGGHEQYF
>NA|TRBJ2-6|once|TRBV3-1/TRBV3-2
TGTGCCAGCAGCCAAGATTCCGGGACTGGGGCCAACGTCCTGACTTTC
CASSQDSGTGANVLTF
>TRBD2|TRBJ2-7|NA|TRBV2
TGTGCCAGCACGGGACTAGCGGGAGGAGGGGACTACGAGCAGTACTTC
CASTGLAGGGDYEQYF
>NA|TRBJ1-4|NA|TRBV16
TGTGCCAGCAGCCAACAGGGGACAAGTGAAAAACTGTTTTTT
CASSQQGTSEKLFF
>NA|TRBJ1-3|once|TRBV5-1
TGCGCCAGCAGCCACCCGGGTGATGGAAACACCATATATTTT
CASSHPGDGNTIYF
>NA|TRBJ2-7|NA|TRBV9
TGTGCCAGCAGCGTAGGGAGCGGCCCCTCCTACGAGCAGTACTTC
CASSVGSGPSYEQYF
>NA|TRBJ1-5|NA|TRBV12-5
TGTGCTAGTGGTTTGGGGGGCGGTCAGCCCCAGCATTTT
CASGLGGGQPQHF
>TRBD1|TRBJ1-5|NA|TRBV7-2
TGTGCCAGCAGCGACAGGGGCGGTCAGCCCCAGCATTTT
CASSDRGGQPQHF
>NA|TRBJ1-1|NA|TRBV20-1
TGCAGTGCGGGGGGCACTGAAGCTTTCTTT
CSAGGTEAFF
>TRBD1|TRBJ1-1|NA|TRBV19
TGTGCCAGTCTGGACAGGGGGCTGAGTACTGAAGCTTTCTTT
CASLDRGLSTEAFF
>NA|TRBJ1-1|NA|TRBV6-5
TGTGCCAGCAGTTACTCCGTAGGGGTCACTGAAGCTTTCTTT
CASSYSVGVTEAFF
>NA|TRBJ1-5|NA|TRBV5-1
TGCGCCAGCAGCTTACAGCCCAATCAGCCCCAGCATTTT
CASSLQPNQPQHF
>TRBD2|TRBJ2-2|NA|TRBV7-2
TGTGCCAGCAGCTTAGAGGCTAGCGGGATGTTAACCGGGGAGCTGTTTTTT
CASSLEASGMLTGELFF
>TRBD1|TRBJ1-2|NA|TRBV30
TGTGCCTGGGCGAGGGACAGGGGCGGCTACACCTTC
CAWARDRGGYTF
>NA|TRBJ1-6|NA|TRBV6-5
TGTGCCAGCAGTTTTACTGCGTATAATTCACCCCTCCACTTT
CASSFTAYNSPLHF
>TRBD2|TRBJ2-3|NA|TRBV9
TGTGCCAGCAGCGTAGAGGGACTAGCGGGGGGGCCTCGGTCAGATACGCAGTATTTT
CASSVEGLAGGPRSDTQYF
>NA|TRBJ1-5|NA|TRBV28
TGTGCCAGCAGTCCGATCAGATATCAGCCCCAGCATTTT
CASSPIRYQPQHF
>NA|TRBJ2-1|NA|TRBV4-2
TGTGCCAGCAGCCAAGCGACATTCTCCTACAATGAGCAGTTCTTC
CASSQATFSYNEQFF
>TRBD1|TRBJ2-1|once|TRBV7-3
TGTGCCAGCAGCTTCGGGACAGGCCAGAATGAGCAGTTCTTC
CASSFGTGQNEQFF
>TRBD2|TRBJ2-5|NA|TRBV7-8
TGTGCCAGCAGCTTAGAGCGGGGGGGCCGGGAGACCCAGTACTTC
CASSLERGGRETQYF
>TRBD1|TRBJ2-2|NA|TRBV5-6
TGTGCCAGCAGCCCTAATCCGGGACAGGGAATGTCAGGGGAGCTGTTTTTT
CASSPNPGQGMSGELFF
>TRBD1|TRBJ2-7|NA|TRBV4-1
TGCGCCAGCAGCCAAGATCGAGGGGGCCCCTACGAGCAGTACTTC
CASSQDRGGPYEQYF
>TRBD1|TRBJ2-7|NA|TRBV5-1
TGCGCCAGCAGCTTGGTGGGACAGGGGAGCGACGAGCAGTACTTC
CASSLVGQGSDEQYF
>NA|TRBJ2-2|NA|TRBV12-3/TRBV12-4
TGTGCCAGCAGCAGGGCCGGGGAGCTGTTTTTT
CASSRAGELFF
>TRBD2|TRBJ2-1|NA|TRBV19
TGTGCCAGTAGTGGTTGGGGACTAGCGGGGGGGAATGAGCAGTTCTTC
CASSGWGLAGGNEQFF
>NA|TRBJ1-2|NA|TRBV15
TGTGCCACCAGCAGAGCAGGGCTCAACTATGGCTACACCTTC
CATSRAGLNYGYTF
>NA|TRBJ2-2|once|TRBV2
TGTGCCAGCAGGCAGGACAGACCCACCGGGGAGCTGTTTTTT
CASRQDRPTGELFF
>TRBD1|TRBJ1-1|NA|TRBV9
TGTGCCAGCAGCCCCTCCGGGACAGGGAACACTGAAGCTTTCTTT
CASSPSGTGNTEAFF
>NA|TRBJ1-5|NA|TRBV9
TGTGCCAGCAGCGTAGGAGGGAACAATCAGCCCCAGCATTTT
CASSVGGNNQPQHF
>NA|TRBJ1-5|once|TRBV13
TGTGCCAGCAGCTTAGGTCGAGGCAATCAGCCCCAGCATTTT
CASSLGRGNQPQHF
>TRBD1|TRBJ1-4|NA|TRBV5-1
TGCGCCAGCAGCGGGACAGGCGCAACTAATGAAAAACTGTTTTTT
CASSGTGATNEKLFF
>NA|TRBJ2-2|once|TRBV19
TGTGCCAGTAGTAAGGGACAGAACACCGGGGAGCTGTTTTTT
CASSKGQNTGELFF
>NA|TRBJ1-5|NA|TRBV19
TGTGCCAGTAGTAGTTGGGGGGTGGGACAGCCCCAGCATTTT
CASSSWGVGQPQHF
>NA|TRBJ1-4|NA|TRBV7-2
TGTGCCAGCAGCTTAGGGGTTGTCGGCGGCGAAAAACTGTTTTTT
CASSLGVVGGEKLFF
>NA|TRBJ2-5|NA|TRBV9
TGTGCCAGCAGCATGAGGGGGGGCCGGGAGACCCAGTACTTC
CASSMRGGRETQYF
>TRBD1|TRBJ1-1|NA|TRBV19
TGTGCCAGTAGTGGGGACAGGTATGGGGGATCGAACACTGAAGCTTTCTTT
CASSGDRYGGSNTEAFF
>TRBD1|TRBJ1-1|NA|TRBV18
TGTGCCAGCTCACCATTGACCTCGGCCAGGGGGCTCTCGACTGAAGCTTTCTTT
CASSPLTSARGLSTEAFF
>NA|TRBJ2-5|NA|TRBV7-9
TGTGCCAGCAGCTTAGCGAGGGAGACCCAGTACTTC
CASSLARETQYF